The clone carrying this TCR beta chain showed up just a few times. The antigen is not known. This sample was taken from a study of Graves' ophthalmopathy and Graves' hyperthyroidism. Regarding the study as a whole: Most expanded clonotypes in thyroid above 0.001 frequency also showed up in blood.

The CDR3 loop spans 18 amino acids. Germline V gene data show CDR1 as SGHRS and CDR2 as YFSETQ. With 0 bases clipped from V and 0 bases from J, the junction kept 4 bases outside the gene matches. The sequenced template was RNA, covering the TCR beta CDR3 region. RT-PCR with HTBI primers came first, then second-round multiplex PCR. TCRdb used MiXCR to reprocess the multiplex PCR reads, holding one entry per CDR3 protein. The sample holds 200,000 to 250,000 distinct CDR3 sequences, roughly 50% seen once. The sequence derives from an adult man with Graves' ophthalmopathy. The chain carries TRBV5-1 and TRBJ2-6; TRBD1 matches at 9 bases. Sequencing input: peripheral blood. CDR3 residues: CASSLVQGAPSGANVLTF. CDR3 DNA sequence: TGCGCCAGCAGCTTGGTACAGGGGGCCCCCTCTGGGGCCAACGTCCTGACTTTC.